This T cell receptor beta chain stems from a study of coeliac disease (dated by TCRdb to 2021 to 2024). A note on the overall study: Coeliac patients were categorised as having newly diagnosed active disease, refractory coeliac disease type I, or disease controlled by a gluten-free diet. Refractory coeliac disease type I meant no response to a gluten-free diet for more than 12 months, together with immunophenotypically normal intraepithelial cells. High-resolution HLA typing was unavailable, so biased TRBV7-2 usage was queried as a proof of principle. Next-generation sequencing of rearranged TRB and TRG CDR3 regions was applied to small intestinal lymphocyte fractions from coeliac and non-coeliac patients. The study set out to describe the TR repertoires of small intestinal T cells in active coeliac disease, refractory type I coeliac disease, and coeliac disease treated with a gluten-free diet. A total of 30 or so patients were included in the full study, of whom some 22 had serologically confirmed coeliac disease and 8 were controls with non-small intestinal disorders. Samples from some 27 subjects were successfully TRB sequenced, and these included 20 to 25 paired samples of bulk unsorted intraepithelial and lamina propria cells. The full study reports these points: High-purity fractions were not obtained when intraepithelial cells were separated from lamina propria cells, so cross-contamination between compartments was possible. Active coeliac intraepithelial and lamina propria samples had lower TRB and TRG repertoire clonality than controls, suggesting that diverse T cells were recruited. TRB repertoires were mostly private, with most amino acid sequences found in only one sample, and V-gene usage showed no significant difference between disease groups. Published gliadin-specific TRB sequences appeared in about 50% of the 18 coeliac lamina propria samples but only 1 of 6 controls. In the authors' view, the approach was unsuitable for unbiased detection of gliadin-specific T cells, since gliadin-specific T cells are scarce and rarely shared between patients.

About this clone: Its recognized antigen is unknown. No much larger clone exists at a distance of one base, and base qualities are not known.

Cells were frozen in aliquots of a few hundred thousand in DMSO/FBS in liquid nitrogen, and a single aliquot from each fraction was used for sequencing. Endoscopy and small intestinal biopsy were performed in all 30 or so patients in the study. Lamina propria cells were released by collagenase digestion of the biopsy tissue left over after intraepithelial cell isolation. The Qiagen DNeasy blood extraction kit was used to extract genomic DNA from the frozen unsorted cell fractions. Trimmed from V: 5 bases; trimmed from J: 6 bases; junction bases lacking a gene match: 2. From its cysteine to its phenylalanine, the CDR3 spans 14 amino acids. The only DNA kept is the CDR3, 42 bases in frame from the first base. Via the germline V gene, CDR1 is MNHEY and CDR2 SVGAGI. The receptor library was made with the immunoSEQ multiplex PCR assay. The TR loci underwent multiplexed PCR amplification, with J gene segments targeted by reverse primers and V gene segments targeted by forward primers. The Illumina HiSeq System was used to sequence the amplified CDR3 regions. The study's own analysis went as follows. Closely related reads were merged with a nearest-neighbour algorithm so that PCR and sequencing errors were removed and data were collapsed into unique sequences. Each repertoire was summarised by clonality and by T cell density, with T cell density defined as TR molecules per amount of genomic DNA input. CDR3 amino acid sequences present in at least 80% of unsorted samples were defined as public TRs, and these public TRs were then tested for differential abundance between coeliac and control samples. Every lamina propria sample was searched for matches to a list of roughly 220 published gliadin-specific TRB sequences. Kruskal-Wallis tests followed by Dunn post-tests were used to test for differences in clonality and density between disease groups. As stored in TCRdb, this immuneACCESS dataset retains in-frame rearrangements with V and J assigned. A fraction of the clones does not appear; measured against another copy, unresolved V genes explain less than half of the discrepancy, and the remainder lacks a known reason. That table gives V, J and clone size, and the DNA gave D and trimming. The sample table shows fewer than 7,000 clones, and around two thirds are seen once. Together, the top ten hold 5% to 6.5% of the sample.

Sequencing input: lamina propria lymphocytes from the gut. The sample's cell subset or site label, in plain terms: lamina propria cell (LPC) fraction of small intestinal biopsy. The receptor was isolated from a man aged 25-45 years with celiac disease. The chain uses TRBV6-5 and TRBJ2-1; 12 of the junction bases match TRBD2. The sequenced DNA: TGTGCCAGCAGTGAACTAGCGGGAGGCAATGAGCAGTTCTTC. This codes for CASSELAGGNEQFF.